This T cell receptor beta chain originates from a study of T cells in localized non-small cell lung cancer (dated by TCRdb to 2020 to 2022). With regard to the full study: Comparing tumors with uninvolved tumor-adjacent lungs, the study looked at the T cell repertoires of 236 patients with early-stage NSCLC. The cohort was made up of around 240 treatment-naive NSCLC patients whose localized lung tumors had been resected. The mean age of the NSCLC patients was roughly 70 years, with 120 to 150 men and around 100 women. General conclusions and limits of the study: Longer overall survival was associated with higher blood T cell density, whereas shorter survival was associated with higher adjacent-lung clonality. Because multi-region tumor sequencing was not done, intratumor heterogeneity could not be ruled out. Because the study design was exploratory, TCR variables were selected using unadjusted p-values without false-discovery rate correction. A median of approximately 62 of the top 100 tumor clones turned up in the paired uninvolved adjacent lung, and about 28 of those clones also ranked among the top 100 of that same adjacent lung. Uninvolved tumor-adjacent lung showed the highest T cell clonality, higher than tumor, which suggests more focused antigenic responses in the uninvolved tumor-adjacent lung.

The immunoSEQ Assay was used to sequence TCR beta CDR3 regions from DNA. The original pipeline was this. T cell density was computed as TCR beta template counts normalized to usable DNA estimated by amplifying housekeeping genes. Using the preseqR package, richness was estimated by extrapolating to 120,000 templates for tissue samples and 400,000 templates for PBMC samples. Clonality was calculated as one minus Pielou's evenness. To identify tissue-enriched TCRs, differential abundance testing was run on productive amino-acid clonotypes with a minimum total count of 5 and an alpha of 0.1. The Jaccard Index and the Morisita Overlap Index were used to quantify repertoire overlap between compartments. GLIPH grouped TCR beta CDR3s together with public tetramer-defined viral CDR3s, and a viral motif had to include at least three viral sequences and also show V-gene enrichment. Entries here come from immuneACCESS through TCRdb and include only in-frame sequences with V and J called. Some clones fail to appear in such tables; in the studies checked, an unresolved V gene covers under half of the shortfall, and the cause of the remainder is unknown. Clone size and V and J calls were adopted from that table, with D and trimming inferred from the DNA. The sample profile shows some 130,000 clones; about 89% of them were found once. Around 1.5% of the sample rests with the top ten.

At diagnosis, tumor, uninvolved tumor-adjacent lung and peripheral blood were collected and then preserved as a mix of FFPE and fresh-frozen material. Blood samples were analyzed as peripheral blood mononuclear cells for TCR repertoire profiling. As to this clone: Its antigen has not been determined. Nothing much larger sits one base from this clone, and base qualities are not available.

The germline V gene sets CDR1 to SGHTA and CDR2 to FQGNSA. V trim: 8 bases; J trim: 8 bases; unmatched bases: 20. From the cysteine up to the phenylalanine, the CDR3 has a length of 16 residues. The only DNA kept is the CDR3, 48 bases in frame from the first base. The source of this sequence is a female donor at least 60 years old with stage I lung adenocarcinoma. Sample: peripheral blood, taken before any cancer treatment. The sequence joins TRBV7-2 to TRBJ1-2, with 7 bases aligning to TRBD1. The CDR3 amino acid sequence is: CASLPPTGKDFYGYTF. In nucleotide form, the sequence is TGTGCCAGCCTCCCCCCGACAGGGAAGGATTTCTACGGCTACACCTTC. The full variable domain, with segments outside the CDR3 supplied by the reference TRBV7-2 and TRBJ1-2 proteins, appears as GAGVSQSPSNKVTEKGKDVELRCDPISGHTALYWYRQSLGQGLEFLIYFQGNSAPDKSGLPSDRFSAERTGGSVSTLTIQRTQQEDSAVYLCASLPPTGKDFYGYTFGSGTRLTVV.